What follows describes a single T cell receptor beta chain. As yet, its antigen is unknown. This table comes from immunoSEQ multiplex PCR, and its TCRdb copy is limited to in-frame clones, with some not included. Of approximately 66,000 clones listed, around 84% are singletons. These data are taken from a study of a mutant IDH1 vaccine in newly diagnosed glioma. Study context: The start of vaccination came 4-6 weeks after radiotherapy alone, or with temozolomide cycles. Patients had received radiotherapy, temozolomide, or both previously, most receiving both.

The CDR3 consists of 13 residues. The V and J ends lost 5 bases and 4 bases, in that order; junction bases with no gene match: 1. Germline values: CDR1 SEHNR, CDR2 FQNEAQ (reference sequence). Time point noted: week 35, safety follow-up. All doses held 300 ug of mutant IDH1 20-mer peptide, with topical imiquimod. The source material was PBMCs, sampled from a glioma patient whose treatment included an IDH1 peptide vaccine. The chain employs TRBV7-9 and TRBJ2-5, with TRBD2 identical over 10 bases. This clonotype was sampled from a man younger than 40 with glioma. The CDR3 spells CASSPSGGETQYF. The CDR3 region has the DNA TGTGCCAGCAGCCCTAGCGGGGGAGAGACCCAGTACTTC.